This is a list of T cell receptor beta chains from one sample in a study of cytotoxic CD8 clonotypes in ibrutinib-treated CLL. Only in-frame clones appear in the TCRdb table, and some are missing; sequencing was by immunoSEQ multiplex PCR. The repertoire has 110,000 to 150,000 clones, around 90% of them found once; the top ten carry 11%. The material sequenced was PBMCs, taken after 12 months of ibrutinib treatment. Source of these receptors: a human donor with chronic lymphocytic leukemia. CDR3s include the opening cysteine and the closing phenylalanine or tryptophan. D genes are given only for firm matches. Clone size is not always given. Where it is, it says once, few, many or a class for expanded clones.

TRBJ2-1,TRBV7-3,-,few,TGTGCCAGCAGCTTAGTTCCGGTGAGGAGGAGATGGGATGAGCAGTTCTTC,CASSLVPVRRRWDEQFF
TRBJ2-1,TRBV27,TRBD2,-,TGTGCCAGCAGTTTAGCGGCGGGGGGTGAGCAGTTCTTC,CASSLAAGGEQFF
TRBJ1-2,TRBV7-3,-,-,TGTGCCAGCAGCCAGGGGCTAGGGAGCTATGGCTACACCTTC,CASSQGLGSYGYTF
TRBJ2-3,TRBV28,-,-,TGTGCCAGCAGTTCTGCCTTACCCACAGATACGCAGTATTTT,CASSSALPTDTQYF
TRBJ2-7,TRBV5-1,TRBD1,-,TGCCCCCGGACAGGGACTTCCTACGAGCAGTACTTC,CPRTGTSYEQYF
TRBJ2-1,TRBV2,-,-,TGTGCCAGCAGAGTACTCGGGACGGACAATGAGCAGTTCTTC,CASRVLGTDNEQFF
TRBJ2-5,TRBV2,-,-,TGTGCCAGCAGTGTAAGTTCTGGAGGAAGGGTCGCCGAGACCCAGTACTTC,CASSVSSGGRVAETQYF
TRBJ2-3,TRBV7-9,-,-,TGTGCCAGCAGCCTAGCAGGAGACCTCACAGATACGCAGTATTTT,CASSLAGDLTDTQYF
TRBJ2-1,TRBV10-3,TRBD1,-,TGTGCCATCAGTGACCCGGGACAGGTTTACAATGAGCAGTTCTTC,CAISDPGQVYNEQFF
TRBJ1-5,TRBV19,-,-,TGTGCCAGTAGTATTTACGGGAGGGAGGATCAGCCCCAGCATTTT,CASSIYGREDQPQHF
TRBJ2-7,TRBV5-6,TRBD1,-,TGTGCCAGCAGCTTGGTAGGACAGGGCCACGAGCAGTACTTC,CASSLVGQGHEQYF
TRBJ2-5,TRBV7-9,TRBD2,-,TGTGCCAGCGGGGTTATAGCGGGAACCGAGACCCAGTACTTC,CASGVIAGTETQYF